This is a list of T cell receptor beta chains from one sample in a study of spatial heterogeneity in lung cancer. TCRdb re-called the 5' RACE reads through MiXCR, storing one row per CDR3 protein. The data show some 120,000 distinct CDR3 sequences, 12% seen once. This specimen was PBMCs, taken at follow-up. The receptors come from a male donor with early-stage non-small cell lung cancer. Each CDR3 is given with its conserved first and last residue. Each record gives: V gene, CDR3 protein.

V: TRBV11-2
CDR3: CAIKELRPQPDPPNYGYTF

V: TRBV19
CDR3: CASSRERGAINEQFF

V: TRBV5-1
CDR3: CASSPDRGSTGELFF

V: TRBV4-2
CDR3: CASSQGAGQGSNSPLHF

V: TRBV18
CDR3: CASSPMRGPSTDTQYF

V: TRBV10-3
CDR3: CAISESDRVYQPQHF

V: TRBV20-1
CDR3: CSASPPVYEQYF

V: TRBV28
CDR3: CASSSGALYEQYF

V: TRBV10-2
CDR3: CARSTSSYNEQFF

V: TRBV28
CDR3: CASSPYGDRTAYF

V: TRBV6-1
CDR3: CASRGSYNEQFF

V: TRBV11-3
CDR3: CASSPKRGVQETQYF

V: TRBV10-3
CDR3: CATKPSGGLNTQYF

V: TRBV10-3
CDR3: CAISQGLSGNTIYF

V: TRBV21-1
CDR3: CASSKVTGAYEKLFF

V: TRBV2
CDR3: CASQTEQGRSPLHF

V: TRBV7-3
CDR3: CASSTTTSGDSYEQYF

V: TRBV4-1
CDR3: CASNRVQGLNQPQHF

V: TRBV6-5
CDR3: CASTPGQGLNTEAFF

V: TRBV7-2
CDR3: CASTLGGAGNSPLHF

V: TRBV6-1
CDR3: CASSLDYSNQPQHF

V: TRBV4-2
CDR3: CASSQVLGSEQFF